This T cell receptor (beta chain) comes out of a study of control samples from healthy donors and cancer patients (dated by TCRdb to between 2020 and 2021). Worth noting for this clone: Its antigen is unknown. No quality values exist for individual bases; no much larger clone is one base distant.

The method behind the library was the immunoSEQ multiplex PCR assay. Held by TCRdb, this immuneACCESS table contains in-frame sequences only and omits some clones. Under half of the omission traces to an unresolved V gene where checked; the cause of the rest is unknown. The sample table records 100,000 to 150,000 clones; roughly 87% of these occur just once. The ten biggest clones cover 7% to 10% of the sample. Sequencing was performed on blood. This sequence was found in a man aged 40-49 years in good health.

The DNA sequence reads TGTGCCAGCAGCAGGGACCTCCCGGGGGCCAACGTCCTGACTTTC. It codes for CASSRDLPGANVLTF. The V gene is TRBV5-4 and the J gene is TRBJ2-6; the D gene is perhaps TRBD1 or TRBD2, as each covers 5 bases. The CDR3, from cysteine to phenylalanine, totals 15 residues. Only the CDR3 DNA is retained, 45 bases long and in frame from the first base. CDR1 SGHNT and CDR2 YYREEE were looked up in the germline V gene (reference sequence). V and J lose 4 bases and 4 bases, and a span of 12 bases separates them.